This is a list of T cell receptor beta chains from one sample in a study of early T cells in non-severe SARS-CoV-2 infection. Using its own MiXCR run on the 5' RACE reads, TCRdb lists one record per CDR3 protein. The sample yields just over 80,000 distinct CDR3 sequences, roughly 13% seen once. Sequencing used whole blood. The receptor set was obtained from an adult who was a healthcare worker with PCR-confirmed SARS-CoV-2 infection or an uninfected control (not recorded which). CDR3s include the opening cysteine and the closing phenylalanine or tryptophan. The D gene is left open where the match is weak. Clone size is stated in some rows and not others, as once, few, many or a class when expanded.

j_gene: TRBJ1-2; d_gene: TRBD1; v_gene: TRBV4-3; abundance: few; CDR3nt: TGCGCCAGCAGCCAACGGACAGGCGTTTTTCCCTCGAAGGGCTACACCTTC; CDR3aa: CASSQRTGVFPSKGYTF
j_gene: TRBJ2-5; d_gene: TRBD2; v_gene: TRBV12-3/TRBV12-4; abundance: .; CDR3nt: TGTGCCAGCAGCCATCGGGGGGGCGTTGAGACCCAGTACTTC; CDR3aa: CASSHRGGVETQYF
j_gene: TRBJ2-1; d_gene: TRBD2; v_gene: TRBV12-3/TRBV12-4; abundance: .; CDR3nt: TGTGCCAGCCGTCGGGAGGAAAGGGGCAATGAGCAGTTCTTC; CDR3aa: CASRREERGNEQFF
j_gene: TRBJ1-2; d_gene: .; v_gene: TRBV9; abundance: .; CDR3nt: TGTGCCAGCAGCGTAGATAATAACTATGGCTACACCTTC; CDR3aa: CASSVDNNYGYTF
j_gene: TRBJ2-7; d_gene: .; v_gene: TRBV11-2; abundance: few; CDR3nt: TGTGCCAGCAGCTTAGGGGACATACCCTACGAGCAGTACTTC; CDR3aa: CASSLGDIPYEQYF
j_gene: TRBJ1-6; d_gene: TRBD1; v_gene: TRBV5-6; abundance: .; CDR3nt: TGTGCCAGCAGCTTGTCGCCACAGGGGTATTCACCCCTCCACTTT; CDR3aa: CASSLSPQGYSPLHF
j_gene: TRBJ2-2; d_gene: .; v_gene: TRBV7-9; abundance: .; CDR3nt: TGTGCCAGCAGCTTAGGAGTAGGACGGACGAACACCGGGGAGCTGTTTTTT; CDR3aa: CASSLGVGRTNTGELFF
j_gene: TRBJ2-2; d_gene: .; v_gene: TRBV6-1; abundance: many; CDR3nt: TGTGCCAGCAGTGAAGCACCAGGGGACACCGGGGAGCTGTTTTTT; CDR3aa: CASSEAPGDTGELFF
j_gene: TRBJ1-1; d_gene: .; v_gene: TRBV5-1; abundance: many; CDR3nt: TGCGCCAGCAGCTTGGCCTGGCAGGGCGGTAAGTCTGAAGCTTTCTTT; CDR3aa: CASSLAWQGGKSEAFF
j_gene: TRBJ1-1; d_gene: TRBD1; v_gene: TRBV23-1; abundance: many; CDR3nt: TGCGCCAGCAGTCAAGAACGACAGGGGCACACTGAAGCTTTCTTT; CDR3aa: CASSQERQGHTEAFF
j_gene: TRBJ2-3; d_gene: .; v_gene: TRBV7-2; abundance: .; CDR3nt: TGTGCTACCTCGATAGGGGCGGATACGCAGTATTTT; CDR3aa: CATSIGADTQYF
j_gene: TRBJ2-1; d_gene: TRBD2; v_gene: TRBV9; abundance: few; CDR3nt: TGTGCCAGCAGCGTCCGGGGGGGCGGTAATGAGCAGTTCTTC; CDR3aa: CASSVRGGGNEQFF
j_gene: TRBJ1-2; d_gene: .; v_gene: TRBV2; abundance: once; CDR3nt: TGTGCCAGCAGTGAAGCTATAGCTCACACCTTC; CDR3aa: CASSEAIAHTF
j_gene: TRBJ1-3; d_gene: .; v_gene: TRBV10-3; abundance: many; CDR3nt: TGTGCCATCAGTTCCAACAGGGCCGACTCTGGAAACACCATATATTTT; CDR3aa: CAISSNRADSGNTIYF
j_gene: TRBJ1-4; d_gene: TRBD1; v_gene: TRBV6-5; abundance: .; CDR3nt: TGTGCCAGCAGGCCAGGGGGCGCGGATGAAAAACTGTTTTTT; CDR3aa: CASRPGGADEKLFF
j_gene: TRBJ1-1; d_gene: .; v_gene: TRBV14; abundance: many; CDR3nt: TGTGCCAGCAGCCAAGTACGTATTGGAGGGAGGGCTGAAGCTTTCTTT; CDR3aa: CASSQVRIGGRAEAFF
j_gene: TRBJ2-6; d_gene: .; v_gene: TRBV2; abundance: few; CDR3nt: TGTGCCAGCAGCCGAGACAGCACTGGGGCCAACGTCCTGACTTTC; CDR3aa: CASSRDSTGANVLTF
j_gene: TRBJ2-1; d_gene: TRBD1; v_gene: TRBV29-1; abundance: many; CDR3nt: TGCAGCGTTGAACTCCCAAGAGTGGAGACAGGGGATGAGCAGTTCTTC; CDR3aa: CSVELPRVETGDEQFF
j_gene: TRBJ1-5; d_gene: .; v_gene: TRBV2; abundance: many; CDR3nt: TGTGCCAGCAGGGGCTTAGCGGGTCAGCCCCAGCATTTT; CDR3aa: CASRGLAGQPQHF
j_gene: TRBJ1-1; d_gene: .; v_gene: TRBV14; abundance: many; CDR3nt: TGTGCCAGCAGCCGTACGAAGCCCGGGCCCCGAGATCTCCTTGACACTGAAGCTTTCTTT; CDR3aa: CASSRTKPGPRDLLDTEAFF
j_gene: TRBJ2-1; d_gene: TRBD2; v_gene: TRBV7-2; abundance: many; CDR3nt: TGTGCCAGCACCCTAGCGGGGGCTACCTACAATGAGCAGTTCTTC; CDR3aa: CASTLAGATYNEQFF
j_gene: TRBJ1-1; d_gene: .; v_gene: TRBV10-2; abundance: many; CDR3nt: TGCGCCACCCTGTCGATGAACACTGAAGCTTTCTTT; CDR3aa: CATLSMNTEAFF
j_gene: TRBJ1-3; d_gene: .; v_gene: TRBV18; abundance: .; CDR3nt: TGTGCCAGCTCACCACCGACCGGGAACGGAAACACCATATATTTT; CDR3aa: CASSPPTGNGNTIYF
j_gene: TRBJ2-7; d_gene: .; v_gene: TRBV15; abundance: few; CDR3nt: TGTGCCACCAGCAGAGAGGGGGGAGGCGAGCAGTACTTC; CDR3aa: CATSREGGGEQYF
j_gene: TRBJ2-5; d_gene: .; v_gene: TRBV7-6; abundance: many; CDR3nt: TGTGCCAGCAGCTTAGTGCCTGGGAGGGAGACCCAGTACTTC; CDR3aa: CASSLVPGRETQYF
j_gene: TRBJ1-6; d_gene: .; v_gene: TRBV6-2/TRBV6-3; abundance: many; CDR3nt: TGTGCCAGCAGTTATTGGCTCCATTCACCCCTCCACTTT; CDR3aa: CASSYWLHSPLHF
j_gene: TRBJ1-6; d_gene: .; v_gene: TRBV14; abundance: many; CDR3nt: TGTGCCAGCAGTCTTACCAGGGCCCGGGGTCGTTCCTCACCCCTCCACTTT; CDR3aa: CASSLTRARGRSSPLHF
j_gene: TRBJ1-2; d_gene: .; v_gene: TRBV6-2/TRBV6-3; abundance: .; CDR3nt: TGTGCCAGCAGCCAAAATTGGGACGGCTACACCTTC; CDR3aa: CASSQNWDGYTF
j_gene: TRBJ1-2; d_gene: TRBD1; v_gene: TRBV6-2/TRBV6-3; abundance: many; CDR3nt: TGTGCCAGCAGTTCGCCTGACAGGGGCAACTATGGCTACACCTTC; CDR3aa: CASSSPDRGNYGYTF
j_gene: TRBJ2-2; d_gene: .; v_gene: TRBV30; abundance: many; CDR3nt: TGTGCCTGGAGTGTAACCGGGGAGCTGTTTTTT; CDR3aa: CAWSVTGELFF
j_gene: TRBJ1-5; d_gene: .; v_gene: TRBV20-1; abundance: few; CDR3nt: TGCAGTGCTAGAGACAGCAATCAGCCCCAGCATTTT; CDR3aa: CSARDSNQPQHF
j_gene: TRBJ2-2; d_gene: TRBD1; v_gene: TRBV7-9; abundance: .; CDR3nt: TGTGCCAGCAGCACAACGCTGGACAGGGGGACCGGGGAGCTGTTTTTT; CDR3aa: CASSTTLDRGTGELFF
j_gene: TRBJ1-3; d_gene: .; v_gene: TRBV10-3; abundance: few; CDR3nt: TGTGCCACAGGCTCGGCAAACACCATATATTTT; CDR3aa: CATGSANTIYF
j_gene: TRBJ2-7; d_gene: .; v_gene: TRBV29-1; abundance: .; CDR3nt: TGCAGCGTTAACCTGTCCTACGAGCAGTACTTC; CDR3aa: CSVNLSYEQYF
j_gene: TRBJ1-2; d_gene: .; v_gene: TRBV12-2; abundance: many; CDR3nt: TGTGCAAGTCGCTTAGTCGGAGAAGTCGAACGACTACCAGTTAACTATGGCTACACCTTC; CDR3aa: CASRLVGEVERLPVNYGYTF
j_gene: TRBJ2-1; d_gene: TRBD2; v_gene: TRBV11-2; abundance: .; CDR3nt: TGTGCCAGCAGCTTTGCGGGGGAAACCTACAATGAGCAGTTCTTC; CDR3aa: CASSFAGETYNEQFF
j_gene: TRBJ2-3; d_gene: TRBD2; v_gene: TRBV18; abundance: many; CDR3nt: TGTGCCAGCTCACCACCGTGGGGGGGGACCACAGATACGCAGTATTTT; CDR3aa: CASSPPWGGTTDTQYF
j_gene: TRBJ1-5; d_gene: .; v_gene: TRBV2; abundance: .; CDR3nt: TGTGCCAGCAGTGAAGCGCCGCGGCTGCAGCATTTT; CDR3aa: CASSEAPRLQHF
j_gene: TRBJ2-2; d_gene: .; v_gene: TRBV9; abundance: .; CDR3nt: TGTGCCAGCAGCGCGACAGGGAACACCGGGGAGCTGTTTTTT; CDR3aa: CASSATGNTGELFF
j_gene: TRBJ2-3; d_gene: .; v_gene: TRBV20-1; abundance: .; CDR3nt: TGCAGTGGGCCCGTCGCCGATACGCAGTATTTT; CDR3aa: CSGPVADTQYF
j_gene: TRBJ2-3; d_gene: TRBD1; v_gene: TRBV7-6; abundance: many; CDR3nt: TGTGCCAGCAGCCCCCGGACAGGGGGAATAGGAGATACGCAGTATTTT; CDR3aa: CASSPRTGGIGDTQYF
j_gene: TRBJ2-5; d_gene: TRBD2; v_gene: TRBV20-1; abundance: .; CDR3nt: TGCAGTGCCCAAAGAACTAGCGGGGGGATTGAGACCCAGTACTTC; CDR3aa: CSAQRTSGGIETQYF
j_gene: TRBJ1-2; d_gene: .; v_gene: TRBV10-2; abundance: many; CDR3nt: TGCGCCAGCAGTGAGTTGACAGCCGGGGGCTACACCTTC; CDR3aa: CASSELTAGGYTF
j_gene: TRBJ1-5; d_gene: .; v_gene: TRBV10-2; abundance: .; CDR3nt: TGCGCCAGCAGTTACGAAGGGGACGATGCCAGGCCCCAGCATTTT; CDR3aa: CASSYEGDDARPQHF
j_gene: TRBJ2-3; d_gene: .; v_gene: TRBV27; abundance: many; CDR3nt: TGTGCCAGCAGTTTTGTACAGGCAGATACGCAGTATTTT; CDR3aa: CASSFVQADTQYF
j_gene: TRBJ2-2; d_gene: .; v_gene: TRBV13; abundance: .; CDR3nt: TGTGCCAGCAGCTTAACGACCACCGGGGAGCTGTTTTTT; CDR3aa: CASSLTTTGELFF
j_gene: TRBJ1-1; d_gene: .; v_gene: TRBV20-1; abundance: few; CDR3nt: TGCAGTGCTAGAGAGGGGCGAGGGGGCACTGAAGCTTTCTTT; CDR3aa: CSAREGRGGTEAFF
j_gene: TRBJ2-1; d_gene: .; v_gene: TRBV7-9; abundance: .; CDR3nt: TGTGCCAGCAGCCCTCCCGCGGGATTCGAGCAGTTCTTC; CDR3aa: CASSPPAGFEQFF
j_gene: TRBJ2-7; d_gene: TRBD2; v_gene: TRBV10-3; abundance: many; CDR3nt: TGTGCCATCGGGAGGGGTAACGAGCAGTACTTC; CDR3aa: CAIGRGNEQYF
j_gene: TRBJ1-1; d_gene: TRBD1; v_gene: TRBV18; abundance: few; CDR3nt: TGTGCCAGCTCAGAAGGACAGGTGAACACTGAAGCTTTCTTT; CDR3aa: CASSEGQVNTEAFF
j_gene: TRBJ1-6; d_gene: .; v_gene: TRBV21-1; abundance: .; CDR3nt: TGTGCCAGCAGCAGAGGGTCGCCCCTCCACTTT; CDR3aa: CASSRGSPLHF
j_gene: TRBJ2-1; d_gene: TRBD2; v_gene: TRBV7-9; abundance: few; CDR3nt: TGTGCCAGCAGCAAAGCGGGGGGGCCGGGCAATGAGCAGTTCTTC; CDR3aa: CASSKAGGPGNEQFF
j_gene: TRBJ1-2; d_gene: .; v_gene: TRBV4-2; abundance: many; CDR3nt: TGTGCCAGCAGCCAAGGTTCCGGGGTTGACTATGGCTACACCTTC; CDR3aa: CASSQGSGVDYGYTF